This T cell receptor beta chain originates from a study of vaccination and CD4 T cells after COVID-19. Study-level findings and limits: The appearance of a median 86.3% of reactive clones in convalescent patients occurred only post-vaccination.

This sample's time point: late sampling 161 to 241 days after vaccination in a few convalescent patients. The treatment denotes: roughly 10-day PBMC culture with coronavirus spike peptide pools or control peptides (ViraFEST assay). ViraFEST used peptide pools to expand antigen-specific T cells and subsequently sequenced their TCRs. Following culture for around eleven days, CD4+ T cells were isolated by negative selection. Sequencing of cultured CD4+ T cell DNA used the Oncomine TCR Beta short-read assay. TCRdb independently ran MiXCR on the PCR reads; one entry per CDR3 protein. The table includes 15,000 to 20,000 distinct CDR3 sequences, over 40% detected once. As for this clonotype: Its antigen is unidentified.

The CDR3 has 16 residues. CDR1 and CDR2 from the germline V gene are LNHNV and YYDKDF (reference sequence). V lost 1 base and J lost 9; bases outside the gene matches: 11. This clonotype originated in a human donor who had recovered from COVID-19. The input for sequencing was CD4+ T cells from blood, cultured in vitro, taken about 7 months after SARS-CoV-2 vaccination. This chain uses TRBV15 with TRBJ2-2; 7 bases are shared with TRBD2. CDR3 nucleotide sequence: TGTGCCACCAGCAGAGTGGGAGGGCTAGGGGTTCGGGAGCTGTTTTTT. Protein product: CATSRVGGLGVRELFF.